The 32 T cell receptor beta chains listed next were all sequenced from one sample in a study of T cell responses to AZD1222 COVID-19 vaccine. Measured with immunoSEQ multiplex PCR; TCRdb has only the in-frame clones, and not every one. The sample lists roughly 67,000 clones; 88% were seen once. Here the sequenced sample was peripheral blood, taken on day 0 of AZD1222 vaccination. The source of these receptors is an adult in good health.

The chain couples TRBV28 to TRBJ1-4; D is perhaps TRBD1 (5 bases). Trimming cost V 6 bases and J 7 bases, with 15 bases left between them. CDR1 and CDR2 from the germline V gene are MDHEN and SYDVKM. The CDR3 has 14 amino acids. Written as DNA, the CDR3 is TGTGCCAGCAGGACGGGGGGAGCGGGTGAAAAACTGTTTTTT. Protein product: CASRTGGAGEKLFF.

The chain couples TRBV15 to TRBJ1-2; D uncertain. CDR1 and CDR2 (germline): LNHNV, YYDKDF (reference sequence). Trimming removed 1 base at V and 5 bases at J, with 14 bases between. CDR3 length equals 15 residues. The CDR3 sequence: CATSRGPPGEYGYTF. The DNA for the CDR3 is TGTGCCACCAGCAGAGGCCCGCCCGGGGAGTATGGCTACACCTTC.

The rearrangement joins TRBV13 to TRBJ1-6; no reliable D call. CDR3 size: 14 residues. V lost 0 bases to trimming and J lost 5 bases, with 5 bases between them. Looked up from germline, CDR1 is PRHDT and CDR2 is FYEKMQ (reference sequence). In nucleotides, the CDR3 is TGTGCCAGCAGCTTAGGCCGGAATAATTCACCCCTCCACTTT. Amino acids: CASSLGRNNSPLHF.

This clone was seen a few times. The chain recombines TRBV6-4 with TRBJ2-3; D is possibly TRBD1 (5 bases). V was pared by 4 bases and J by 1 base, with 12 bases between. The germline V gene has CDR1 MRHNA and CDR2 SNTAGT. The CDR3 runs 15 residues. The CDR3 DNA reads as TGTGCCAGCAGTGCCTCGGTAGGGGGCACAGATACGCAGTATTTT. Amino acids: CASSASVGGTDTQYF.

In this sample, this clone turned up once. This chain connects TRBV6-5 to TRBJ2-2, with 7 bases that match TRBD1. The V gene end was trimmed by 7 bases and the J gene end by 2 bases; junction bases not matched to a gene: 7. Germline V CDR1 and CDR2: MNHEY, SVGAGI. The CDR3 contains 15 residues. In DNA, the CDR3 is TGTGCCAGCACCCCGGGACAGCCAAACACCGGGGAGCTGTTTTTT. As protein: CASTPGQPNTGELFF.

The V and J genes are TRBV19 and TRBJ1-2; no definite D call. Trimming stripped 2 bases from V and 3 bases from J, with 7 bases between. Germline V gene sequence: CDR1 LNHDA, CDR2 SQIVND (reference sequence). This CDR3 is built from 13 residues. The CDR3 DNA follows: TGTGCCAGTAGTATACGGGTTCACTATGGCTACACCTTC. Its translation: CASSIRVHYGYTF.

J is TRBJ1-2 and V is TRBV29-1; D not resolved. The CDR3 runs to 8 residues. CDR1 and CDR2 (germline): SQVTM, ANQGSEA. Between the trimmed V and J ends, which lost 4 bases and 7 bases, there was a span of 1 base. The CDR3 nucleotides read TGCAGCGTTGGTGGCTACACCTTC. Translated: CSVGGYTF.

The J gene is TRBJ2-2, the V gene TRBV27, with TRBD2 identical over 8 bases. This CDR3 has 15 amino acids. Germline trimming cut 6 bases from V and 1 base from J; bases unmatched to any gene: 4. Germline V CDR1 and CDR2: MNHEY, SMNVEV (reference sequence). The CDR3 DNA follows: TGTGCCAGCAGCCGGGGGACTAGGAACACCGGGGAGCTGTTTTTT. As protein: CASSRGTRNTGELFF.

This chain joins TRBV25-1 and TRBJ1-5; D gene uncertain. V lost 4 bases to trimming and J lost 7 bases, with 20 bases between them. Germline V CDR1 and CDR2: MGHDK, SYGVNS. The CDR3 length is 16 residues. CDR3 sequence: CASSVSPAPTAQPQHF. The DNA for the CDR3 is TGTGCCAGCAGTGTATCCCCGGCCCCAACGGCGCAGCCCCAGCATTTT.

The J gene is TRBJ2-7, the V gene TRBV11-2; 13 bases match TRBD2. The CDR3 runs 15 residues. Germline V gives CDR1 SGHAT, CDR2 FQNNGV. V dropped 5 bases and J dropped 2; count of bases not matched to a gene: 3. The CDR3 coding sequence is TGTGCCAGCAGCCCCGGGACTAGCGGGACCTACGAGCAGTACTTC. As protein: CASSPGTSGTYEQYF. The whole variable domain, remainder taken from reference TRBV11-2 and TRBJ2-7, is EAGVAQSPRYKIIEKRQSVAFWCNPISGHATLYWYQQILGQGPKLLIQFQNNGVVDDSQLPKDRFSAERLKGVDSTLKIQPAKLEDSAVYLCASSPGTSGTYEQYFGPGTRLTVT.

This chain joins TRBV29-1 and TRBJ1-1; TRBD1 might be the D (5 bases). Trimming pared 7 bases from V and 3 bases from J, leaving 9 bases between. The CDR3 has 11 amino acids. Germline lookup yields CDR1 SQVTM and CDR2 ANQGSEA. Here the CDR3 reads CSGRVDTEAFF. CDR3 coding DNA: TGCAGCGGCAGGGTTGACACTGAAGCTTTCTTT.

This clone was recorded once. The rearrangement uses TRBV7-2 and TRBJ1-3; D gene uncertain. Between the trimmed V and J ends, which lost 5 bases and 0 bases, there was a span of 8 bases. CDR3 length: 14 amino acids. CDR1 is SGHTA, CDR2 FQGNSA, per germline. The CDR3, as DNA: TGTGCCAGCAGCCCCGGGTTCTCTGGAAACACCATATATTTT. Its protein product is CASSPGFSGNTIYF.

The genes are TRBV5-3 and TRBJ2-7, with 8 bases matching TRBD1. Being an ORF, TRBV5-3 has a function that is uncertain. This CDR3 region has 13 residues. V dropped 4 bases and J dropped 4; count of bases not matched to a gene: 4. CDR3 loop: CARSKGQGYEQYF. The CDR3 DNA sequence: TGTGCCAGAAGCAAAGGACAGGGTTACGAGCAGTACTTC.

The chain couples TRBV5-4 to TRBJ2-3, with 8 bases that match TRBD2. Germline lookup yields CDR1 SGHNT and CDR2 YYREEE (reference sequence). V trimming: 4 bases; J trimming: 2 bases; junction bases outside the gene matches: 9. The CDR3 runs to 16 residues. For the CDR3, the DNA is TGTGCCAGCAGCCTAACTAGCGGAATCTACACAGATACGCAGTATTTT. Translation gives CASSLTSGIYTDTQYF.

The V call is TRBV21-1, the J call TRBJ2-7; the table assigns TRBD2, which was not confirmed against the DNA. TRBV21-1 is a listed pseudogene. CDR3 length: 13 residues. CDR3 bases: TGTGCCACTCCCCTATACTCCTCCTACGAGCAGTACTTC. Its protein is CATPLYSSYEQYF.

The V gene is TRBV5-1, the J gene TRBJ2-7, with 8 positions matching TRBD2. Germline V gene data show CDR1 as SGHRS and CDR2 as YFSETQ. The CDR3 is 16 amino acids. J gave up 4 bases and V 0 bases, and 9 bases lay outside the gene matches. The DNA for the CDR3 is TGCGCCAGCAGCTTGGGTGAGGCGCGCGGGAGGTACGAGCAGTACTTC. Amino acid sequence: CASSLGEARGRYEQYF.

DNA for the CDR3: TGTGCCACCAGTGATTTTGTGGCCAGACTCGTTGGAAACACCATATATTTT. It specifies CATSDFVARLVGNTIYF. V gene TRBV24-1 combines with J gene TRBJ1-3; D is unresolved. This CDR3 has 17 residues. V lost 1 base and J lost 3, with 15 bases in between. Germline CDR1 is KGHDR and CDR2 is SFDVKD.

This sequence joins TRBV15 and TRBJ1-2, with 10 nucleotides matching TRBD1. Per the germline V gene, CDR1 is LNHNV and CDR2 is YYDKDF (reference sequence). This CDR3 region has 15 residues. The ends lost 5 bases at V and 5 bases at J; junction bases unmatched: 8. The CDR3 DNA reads TGTGCCACCAGCCACCAGACAGGGGGCGGGTATGGCTACACCTTC. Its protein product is CATSHQTGGGYGYTF. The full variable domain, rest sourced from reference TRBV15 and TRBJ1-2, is DAMVIQNPRYQVTQFGKPVTLSCSQTLNHNVMYWYQQKSSQAPKLLFHYYDKDFNNEADTPDNFQSRRPNTSFCFLDIRSPGLGDTAMYLCATSHQTGGGYGYTFGSGTRLTVV.

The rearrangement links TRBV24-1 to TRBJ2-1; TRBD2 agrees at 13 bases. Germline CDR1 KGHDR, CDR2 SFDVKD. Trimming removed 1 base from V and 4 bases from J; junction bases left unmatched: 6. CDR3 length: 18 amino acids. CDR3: CATSDLRGLAGPYNEQFF. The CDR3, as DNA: TGTGCCACCAGTGATTTACGGGGACTAGCGGGACCATACAATGAGCAGTTCTTC.

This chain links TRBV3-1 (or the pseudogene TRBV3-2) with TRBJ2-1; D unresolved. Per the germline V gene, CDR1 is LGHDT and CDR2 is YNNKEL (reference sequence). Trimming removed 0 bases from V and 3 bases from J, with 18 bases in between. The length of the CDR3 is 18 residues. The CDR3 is CASSQEVSFSWGYNEQFF. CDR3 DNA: TGTGCCAGCAGCCAAGAAGTATCGTTCTCCTGGGGCTACAATGAGCAGTTCTTC.

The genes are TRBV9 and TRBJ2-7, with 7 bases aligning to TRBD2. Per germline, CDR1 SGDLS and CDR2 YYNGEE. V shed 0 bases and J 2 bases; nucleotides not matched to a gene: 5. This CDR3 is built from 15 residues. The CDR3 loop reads CASSVAGGSPYEQYF. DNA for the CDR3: TGTGCCAGCAGCGTAGCTGGCGGGAGCCCCTACGAGCAGTACTTC.

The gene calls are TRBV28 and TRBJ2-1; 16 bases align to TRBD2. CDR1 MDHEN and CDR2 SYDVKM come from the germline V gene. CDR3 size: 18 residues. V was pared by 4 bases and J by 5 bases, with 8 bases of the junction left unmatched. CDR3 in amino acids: CASSWGLAGGPIHNEQFF. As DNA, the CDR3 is TGTGCCAGCAGTTGGGGACTAGCGGGAGGGCCTATTCACAATGAGCAGTTCTTC. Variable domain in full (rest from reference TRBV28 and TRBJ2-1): DVKVTQSSRYLVKRTGEKVFLECVQDMDHENMFWYRQDPGLGLRLIYFSYDVKMKEKGDIPEGYSVSREKKERFSLILESASTNQTSMYLCASSWGLAGGPIHNEQFFGPGTRLTVL.

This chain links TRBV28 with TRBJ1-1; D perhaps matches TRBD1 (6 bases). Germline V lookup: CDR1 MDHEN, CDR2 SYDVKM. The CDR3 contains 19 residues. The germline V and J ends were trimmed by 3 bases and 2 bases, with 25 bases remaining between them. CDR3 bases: TGTGCCAGCAGTTTGCCCCTGGGGGGGCTCAGCTTATTAAACACTGAAGCTTTCTTT. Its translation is CASSLPLGGLSLLNTEAFF.

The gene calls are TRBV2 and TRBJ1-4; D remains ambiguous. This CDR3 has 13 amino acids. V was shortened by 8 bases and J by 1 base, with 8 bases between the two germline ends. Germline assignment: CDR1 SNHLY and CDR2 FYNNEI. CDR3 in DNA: TGTGCCAGCCAAAAGCTAACTAATGAAAAACTGTTTTTT. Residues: CASQKLTNEKLFF.

This CDR3 is CASSLGSGLGNYEQYF. CDR3 nucleotides: TGTGCCAGCAGCTTAGGGTCAGGTCTCGGGAACTACGAGCAGTACTTC. The genes are TRBV7-9 and TRBJ2-7; a weak D match, TRBD2 (5 bases). Per the germline V gene, CDR1 is SEHNR and CDR2 is FQNEAQ (reference sequence). CDR3 length: 16 amino acids. V was shortened by 1 base and J by 3 bases, with 16 bases between the two germline ends.

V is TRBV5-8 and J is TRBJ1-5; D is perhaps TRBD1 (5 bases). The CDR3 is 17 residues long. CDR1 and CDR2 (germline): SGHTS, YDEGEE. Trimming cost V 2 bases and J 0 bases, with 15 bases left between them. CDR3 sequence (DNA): TGTGCCAGCAGCTTTTTTCGGGGACCCAATAGCAATCAGCCCCAGCATTTT. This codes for CASSFFRGPNSNQPQHF.

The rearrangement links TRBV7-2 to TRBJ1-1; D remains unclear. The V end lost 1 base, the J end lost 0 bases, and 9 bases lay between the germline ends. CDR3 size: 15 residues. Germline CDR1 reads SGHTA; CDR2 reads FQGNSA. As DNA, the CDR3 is TGTGCCAGCAGCTTAGGGGGTTGGTTGAACACTGAAGCTTTCTTT. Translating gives CASSLGGWLNTEAFF.

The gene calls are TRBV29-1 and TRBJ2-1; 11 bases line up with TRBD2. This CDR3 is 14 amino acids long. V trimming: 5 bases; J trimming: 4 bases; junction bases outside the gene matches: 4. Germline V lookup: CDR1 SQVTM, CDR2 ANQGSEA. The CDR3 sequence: CSVQTSGTYNEQFF. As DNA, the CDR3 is TGCAGCGTTCAGACTAGCGGGACATACAATGAGCAGTTCTTC.

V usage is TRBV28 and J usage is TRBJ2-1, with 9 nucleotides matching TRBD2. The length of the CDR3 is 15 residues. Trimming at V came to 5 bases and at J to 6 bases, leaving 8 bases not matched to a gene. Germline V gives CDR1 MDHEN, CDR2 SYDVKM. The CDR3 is CASSPPGGRGNEQFF. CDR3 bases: TGTGCCAGCAGTCCCCCGGGCGGGAGGGGCAATGAGCAGTTCTTC.

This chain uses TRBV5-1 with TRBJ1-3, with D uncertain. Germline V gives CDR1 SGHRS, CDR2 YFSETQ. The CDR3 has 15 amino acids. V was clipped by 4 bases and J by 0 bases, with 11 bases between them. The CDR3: CASSLMDFSGNTIYF. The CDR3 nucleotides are TGCGCCAGCAGCCTAATGGACTTCTCTGGAAACACCATATATTTT.

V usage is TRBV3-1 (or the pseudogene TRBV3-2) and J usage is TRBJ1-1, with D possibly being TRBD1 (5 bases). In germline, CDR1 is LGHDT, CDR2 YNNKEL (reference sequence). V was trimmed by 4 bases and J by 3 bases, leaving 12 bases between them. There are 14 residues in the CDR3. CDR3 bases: TGTGCCAGCAGCCGCAAGGGGACGGACACTGAAGCTTTCTTT. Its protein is CASSRKGTDTEAFF.

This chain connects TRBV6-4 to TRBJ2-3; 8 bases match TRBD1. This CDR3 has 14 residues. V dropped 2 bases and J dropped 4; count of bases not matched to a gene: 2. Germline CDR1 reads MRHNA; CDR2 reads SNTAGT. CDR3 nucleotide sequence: TGTGCCAGCAGTGACACACAGGGGGCAGATACGCAGTATTTT. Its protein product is CASSDTQGADTQYF.